This paragraph reports one T cell receptor (beta chain). PCR primers comprised 60 Vbeta and 13 Jbeta primers. TCRdb keeps only in-frame clones here, not all; method: immunoSEQ multiplex PCR. The repertoire includes under 140,000 clones, about three quarters of them detected once, and about 2.9% sits in the top ten. This sample was included in a study of cytomegalovirus exposure and HLA in healthy donors. The length of the CDR3 is 14 residues. Trimming removed 5 bases from V and 8 bases from J; junction bases left unmatched: 4. Germline values: CDR1 SGHTA, CDR2 FQGNSA. The source of this sequence is a woman aged 55-69 years in good health and CMV-seropositive. The rearrangement links TRBV7-2 to TRBJ2-1; 12 positions agree with TRBD2. Sequences were obtained from PBMCs. The CDR3 is CASSRGLAGDEQFF. CDR3 coding DNA: TGTGCCAGCAGCCGGGGACTAGCGGGCGATGAGCAGTTCTTC.